This T cell receptor (beta chain) came from a study of Ad26.COV2.S vaccination and SARS-CoV-2 variants. Overall study: Of the COV1001 trial arms, the Ad26.COV2.S arm included the donor.

As to treatment: some 19 received Ad26.COV2.S at low or high dose, single or two shots; about 5 received placebo; per-sample allocation not given. Sample collection was performed on day 63 after the first vaccine or placebo injection. Here immunoSEQ multiplex PCR was the method, and the copy in TCRdb shows in-frame clones only, minus some. Counted here are 450,000 to 550,000 clones, nearly 90% occurring once; the ten biggest clones make up 2.5%. This CDR3 is built from 13 residues. CDR1 and CDR2 from the germline V gene are ENHRY and SYGVKD. The V end lost 6 bases, the J end lost 4 bases, and 12 bases lay between the germline ends.

The starting material was peripheral blood, obtained in a trial of Ad26.COV2.S vaccine versus placebo. V and J are TRBV10-3 and TRBJ2-5; perhaps TRBD1 as D (7 bases). The receptor was derived from a person aged 18 to 65 who received the Ad26.COV2.S COVID-19 vaccine or a placebo. CDR3 protein: CAISQGGGETQYF. DNA for the CDR3: TGTGCCATCAGCCAGGGGGGCGGAGAGACCCAGTACTTC.